One and the same sample provided the 32 T cell receptor beta chains below, sequenced in a study of cytomegalovirus exposure and HLA in healthy donors. In the PCR, 60 Vbeta and 13 Jbeta primers were used. TCRdb keeps only in-frame clones here, not all; method: immunoSEQ multiplex PCR. The sample shows 50,000 to 70,000 clones, 70% to 75% of them seen only once. What was sequenced was PBMCs. The receptors were sampled from a man in his forties in good health and CMV-seropositive.

This chain joins TRBV6-1 and TRBJ1-5, with 7 bases that match TRBD1. The CDR3 runs to 15 residues. Trimming took 6 bases from V and 2 from J; bases not matched to a gene: 7. CDR1 and CDR2 from the germline V gene are MNHNS and SASEGT. CDR3 protein: CASRTGTLRNQPQHF. CDR3 coding DNA: TGTGCCAGCAGGACAGGGACACTACGCAATCAGCCCCAGCATTTT.

The chain combines TRBV27 with TRBJ1-1; D not certain. The germline gives CDR1 MNHEY, CDR2 SMNVEV (reference sequence). The CDR3 is 15 amino acids. V lost 5 bases and J 1 base, leaving 14 bases between the germline ends. Written as DNA, the CDR3 is TGTGCCAGCAGTCCTTGGGAGGGCAGGAACACTGAAGCTTTCTTT. As protein: CASSPWEGRNTEAFF.

This clone was seen more than once but under ten times. The V call is TRBV2, the J call TRBJ1-4; a weak D match, TRBD1 (5 bases). The CDR3 is 16 residues long. Germline CDR1 and CDR2: SNHLY and FYNNEI. The V and J ends lost 6 bases and 3 bases respectively, with 17 bases between them. As DNA, the CDR3 is TGTGCCAGCAGCACTCCAACGACCAGGGCTAATGAAAAACTGTTTTTT. Translating gives CASSTPTTRANEKLFF.

V usage is TRBV7-6 and J usage is TRBJ1-1; TRBD1 might be the D (6 bases). Germline CDR1 and CDR2: SGHVS and FNYEAQ. V lost 0 bases, J lost 2 bases, and 7 bases lay in between. The length of the CDR3 is 14 residues. The CDR3 DNA is TGTGCCAGCAGCTTAGCGGGGGCTAACACTGAAGCTTTCTTT. Its translation is CASSLAGANTEAFF. The whole variable domain, filled in from reference TRBV7-6 and TRBJ1-1, reads GAGVSQSPRYKVTKRGQDVALRCDPISGHVSLYWYRQALGQGPEFLTYFNYEAQQDKSGLPNDRFSAERPEGSISTLTIQRTEQRDSAMYRCASSLAGANTEAFFGQGTRLTVV.

The rearrangement links TRBV5-8 to TRBJ2-7, with a possible D match to TRBD1 (6 bases). The CDR3 consists of 14 residues. The germline CDR1 and CDR2 sequences are SGHTS and YDEGEE. V dropped 4 bases and J dropped 7 bases, with 18 bases sitting between them. CDR3 sequence (DNA): TGTGCCAGCAGCCTAGGGACACCCCTTCGGGAGCAGTACTTC. Amino acids: CASSLGTPLREQYF.

V is TRBV6-1 and J is TRBJ1-4; D gene unclear. Trimming pared 7 bases from V and 4 bases from J, leaving 7 bases between. CDR1 and CDR2 (germline): MNHNS, SASEGT. The CDR3 spans 12 residues. CDR3 amino acids: CASIDVNEKLFF. The CDR3 DNA reads TGTGCCAGCATAGATGTTAATGAAAAACTGTTTTTT.

This clone was detected a few times. This rearrangement joins TRBV5-1 to TRBJ1-1; D gene ambiguous. Germline CDR1 and CDR2: SGHRS and YFSETQ. This CDR3 comprises 14 residues. V was clipped by 4 bases and J by 3 bases, with 13 bases between them. CDR3 loop: CASSQAVGDTEAFF. The CDR3 nucleotides read TGCGCCAGCAGCCAAGCGGTTGGGGACACTGAAGCTTTCTTT. Using reference TRBV5-1 and TRBJ1-1 for the parts outside the CDR3, the full variable domain is KAGVTQTPRYLIKTRGQQVTLSCSPISGHRSVSWYQQTPGQGLQFLFEYFSETQRNKGNFPGRFSGRQFSNSRSEMNVSTLELGDSALYLCASSQAVGDTEAFFGQGTRLTVV.

This clone appeared a single time. This chain joins TRBV7-8 and TRBJ2-3, with 8 nucleotides matching TRBD1. The V gene end was trimmed by 2 bases and the J gene end by 2 bases; junction bases not matched to a gene: 3. This CDR3 contains 15 residues. Germline V gene sequence: CDR1 SGHVS, CDR2 FQNEAQ. CDR3 loop: CASSLNRGDTDTQYF. Here the CDR3 DNA reads TGTGCCAGCAGCTTAAACAGGGGGGACACAGATACGCAGTATTTT.

The genes are TRBV29-1 and TRBJ1-1, with 11 positions matching TRBD1. The CDR3 is made up of 13 amino acids. V lost 7 bases to trimming and J lost 5 bases; unmatched junction nucleotides: 6. Germline loops: CDR1 SQVTM, CDR2 ANQGSEA. The CDR3, as DNA: TGCAGCGCTCGGACAGGGGGCGAGACTGAAGCTTTCTTT. The encoded protein is CSARTGGETEAFF. The full variable domain, rest sourced from reference TRBV29-1 and TRBJ1-1, is SAVISQKPSRDICQRGTSLTIQCQVDSQVTMMFWYRQQPGQSLTLIATANQGSEATYESGFVIDKFPISRPNLTFSTLTVSNMSPEDSSIYLCSARTGGETEAFFGQGTRLTVV.

This clone showed up just a few times. This rearrangement joins TRBV6-1 to TRBJ1-2; 11 bases fit TRBD1. Germline CDR1 and CDR2: MNHNS and SASEGT. V lost 3 bases to trimming and J lost 3 bases; unmatched junction nucleotides: 9. The CDR3 is made up of 17 amino acids. The CDR3 DNA follows: TGTGCCAGCAGTGACCGGGACAGGGGGATTTTAGACTATGGCTACACCTTC. Protein product: CASSDRDRGILDYGYTF.

The chain links TRBV7-6 to TRBJ1-3, with D maybe TRBD1 (6 bases). The germline V and J ends were trimmed by 0 bases and 0 bases, with 9 bases remaining between them. The germline gives CDR1 SGHVS, CDR2 FNYEAQ. The length of the CDR3 is 16 residues. The CDR3 coding sequence is TGTGCCAGCAGCTTAGCGGGGGCCTCCTCTGGAAACACCATATATTTT. Amino acid sequence: CASSLAGASSGNTIYF. Filled out from reference TRBV7-6 and TRBJ1-3, the complete variable domain reads GAGVSQSPRYKVTKRGQDVALRCDPISGHVSLYWYRQALGQGPEFLTYFNYEAQQDKSGLPNDRFSAERPEGSISTLTIQRTEQRDSAMYRCASSLAGASSGNTIYFGEGSWLTVV.

This rearrangement joins TRBV30 to TRBJ2-7, with a weak D call TRBD2 (6 bases). This CDR3 comprises 14 residues. CDR1 is GTSNPN and CDR2 is SVGIG in the germline V gene (reference sequence). With 2 bases removed from V and 7 bases from J, the gap between germline ends came to 18 bases. CDR3 sequence: CAWSTPGSRGEQYF. The CDR3, as DNA: TGTGCCTGGAGTACTCCCGGGAGCCGGGGTGAGCAGTACTTC. The variable domain in full, completed from reference TRBV30 and TRBJ2-7, reads SQTIHQWPATLVQPVGSPLSLECTVEGTSNPNLYWYRQAAGRGLQLLFYSVGIGQISSEVPQNLSASRPQDRQFILSSKKLLLSDSGFYLCAWSTPGSRGEQYFGPGTRLTVT.

This clone was found a few times. The chain uses TRBV7-2 and TRBJ1-5; D remains unclear. The CDR3 is 15 amino acids. Germline CDR1 reads SGHTA; CDR2 reads FQGNSA. The V end lost 5 bases, the J end lost 4 bases, and 15 bases lay between the germline ends. This chain's CDR3 is CASSLNAGGNQPQHF. Written as DNA, the CDR3 is TGTGCCAGCAGCCTCAACGCCGGAGGGAATCAGCCCCAGCATTTT.

This clone was observed a few times. The chain couples TRBV5-6 to TRBJ1-5; 7 bases align to TRBD1. V gave up 4 bases and J gave up 6 bases; unmatched junction bases: 10. This CDR3 contains 15 residues. CDR1 and CDR2 from the germline V gene are SGHDT and YYEEEE. As DNA, the CDR3 is TGTGCCAGCAGCGTTACAGGGGTTGAATCTCAGCCCCAGCATTTT. This codes for CASSVTGVESQPQHF. The variable domain in full, completed from reference TRBV5-6 and TRBJ1-5, reads DAGVTQSPTHLIKTRGQQVTLRCSPKSGHDTVSWYQQALGQGPQFIFQYYEEEERQRGNFPDRFSGHQFPNYSSELNVNALLLGDSALYLCASSVTGVESQPQHFGDGTRLSIL.

The rearrangement joins TRBV4-1 to TRBJ1-4; no clear D gene. Trimming pared 0 bases from V and 3 bases from J, leaving 11 bases between. Per the germline V gene, CDR1 is MGHRA and CDR2 is YSYEKL. The CDR3 spans 16 residues. The CDR3 sequence: CASSQDLFRSNEKLFF. DNA of the CDR3: TGCGCCAGCAGCCAAGATCTTTTCAGATCTAATGAAAAACTGTTTTTT.

This clone was recorded only once. The chain couples TRBV13 to TRBJ1-1, with TRBD1 matching 12 bases. The CDR3 has 16 amino acids. The germline gives CDR1 PRHDT, CDR2 FYEKMQ (reference sequence). Trimming took 4 bases from V and 3 from J; bases not matched to a gene: 6. The CDR3 protein is CASSSRDRGRDTEAFF. The DNA for the CDR3 is TGTGCCAGCAGCTCCCGGGACAGGGGGCGCGACACTGAAGCTTTCTTT. Using reference TRBV13 and TRBJ1-1 for the parts outside the CDR3, the full variable domain is AAGVIQSPRHLIKEKRETATLKCYPIPRHDTVYWYQQGPGQDPQFLISFYEKMQSDKGSIPDRFSAQQFSDYHSELNMSSLELGDSALYFCASSSRDRGRDTEAFFGQGTRLTVV.

This clone occurred a few times. The V call is TRBV6-6, the J call TRBJ2-6; D is undetermined. Germline CDR1 reads MNHNY; CDR2 reads SVGAGI (reference sequence). The CDR3 extends over 13 amino acids. Trimming removed 8 bases at V and 2 bases at J, with 7 bases between. DNA of the CDR3: TGTGCCAGCCGTGGGCCTGGGGCCAACGTCCTGACTTTC. Its protein is CASRGPGANVLTF.

V gene TRBV5-1 combines with J gene TRBJ1-3; no definite D call. The CDR3 is 16 residues long. Trimming stripped 4 bases from V and 0 bases from J, with 14 bases between. CDR1 is SGHRS and CDR2 is YFSETQ in the germline V gene. The CDR3 protein is CASSAGGLGSGNTIYF. In DNA, the CDR3 is TGCGCCAGCAGCGCGGGAGGCCTGGGCTCTGGAAACACCATATATTTT.

This chain connects TRBV11-2 to TRBJ2-6, with D perhaps matching TRBD1 (6 bases). V dropped 4 bases and J dropped 2 bases, with 9 bases sitting between them. Germline CDR1 reads SGHAT; CDR2 reads FQNNGV. The CDR3 runs 15 residues. The CDR3 DNA is TGTGCCAGCAGCTACCACAGGGCTGGGGCCAACGTCCTGACTTTC. It translates to CASSYHRAGANVLTF.

The chain combines TRBV30 with TRBJ2-7; 7 nucleotides match TRBD2. J lost 3 bases, V lost 2 bases, and 7 bases had no gene match. CDR1 and CDR2 from the germline V gene are GTSNPN and SVGIG (reference sequence). The CDR3 extends over 14 amino acids. In nucleotides, the CDR3 is TGTGCCTGGAGTAGGGGAGGGACCAGCTACGAGCAGTACTTC. Translation: CAWSRGGTSYEQYF.

The chain employs TRBV18 and TRBJ2-5, with a tentative D call TRBD1 (5 bases). Per the germline V gene, CDR1 is KGHSH and CDR2 is LQKENI. V gave up 3 bases and J gave up 1 base, with 6 bases separating them. The CDR3 consists of 13 residues. This CDR3 is CASSPDSQETQYF. CDR3 in DNA: TGTGCCAGCTCACCCGACAGCCAAGAGACCCAGTACTTC.

The J gene is TRBJ2-7, the V gene TRBV6-5; D perhaps matches TRBD1 (6 bases). CDR1 and CDR2 from the germline V gene are MNHEY and SVGAGI. V gave up 4 bases and J gave up 6 bases, with 10 bases separating them. The length of the CDR3 is 12 residues. The CDR3 nucleotides are TGTGCCAGCAGTTCAGGGGTGAGCGAGCAGTACTTC. Translation: CASSSGVSEQYF.

This clone has just a few counts. The chain carries TRBV5-1 and TRBJ2-2, with 13 bases lining up with TRBD2. J gave up 2 bases and V 3 bases, and 4 bases lay outside the gene matches. The CDR3 is made up of 17 amino acids. Germline values: CDR1 SGHRS, CDR2 YFSETQ. The CDR3 loop is CASSSTSGGLNTGELFF. The CDR3 nucleotides read TGCGCCAGCAGCTCGACTAGCGGGGGGCTTAACACCGGGGAGCTGTTTTTT.

The CDR3 is CASSLGLAGGLSYEQYF. DNA of the CDR3: TGTGCCAGCAGCTTGGGGCTAGCGGGGGGTCTTTCCTACGAGCAGTACTTC. This sequence joins TRBV5-4 and TRBJ2-7; 11 bases match TRBD2. The ends lost 0 bases at V and 1 base at J; junction bases unmatched: 6. The CDR3 length is 17 residues. Germline V CDR1 and CDR2: SGHNT, YYREEE (reference sequence).

The chain recombines TRBV13 with TRBJ2-7; D is unresolved. V was trimmed by 3 bases and J by 6 bases, leaving 9 bases between them. Germline lookup yields CDR1 PRHDT and CDR2 FYEKMQ (reference sequence). This CDR3 contains 12 residues. CDR3 protein: CASSFMSGEQYF. As DNA, the CDR3 is TGTGCCAGCAGCTTCATGTCAGGCGAGCAGTACTTC. The variable domain in full, completed from reference TRBV13 and TRBJ2-7, reads AAGVIQSPRHLIKEKRETATLKCYPIPRHDTVYWYQQGPGQDPQFLISFYEKMQSDKGSIPDRFSAQQFSDYHSELNMSSLELGDSALYFCASSFMSGEQYFGPGTRLTVT.

This rearrangement joins TRBV6-5 to TRBJ1-5, with TRBD1 as a possible D gene (5 bases). Between the trimmed V and J ends, which lost 2 bases and 0 bases, there was a span of 8 bases. CDR1 is MNHEY, CDR2 SVGAGI, per germline. This CDR3 has 15 amino acids. The CDR3 reads CASSYRGISNQPQHF. CDR3 nucleotides: TGTGCCAGCAGTTACCGGGGGATTAGCAATCAGCCCCAGCATTTT.

The chain has TRBV4-2 and TRBJ2-1; no clear D gene. V was trimmed by 0 bases and J by 4 bases, leaving 7 bases between them. The CDR3 spans 14 residues. Germline CDR1 is LGHNA and CDR2 is YNFKEQ. In nucleotides, the CDR3 is TGTGCCAGCAGCCAAGATGACTGGTACAATGAGCAGTTCTTC. This gives the protein CASSQDDWYNEQFF.

This clone has a handful of counts. V usage is TRBV5-1 and J usage is TRBJ1-5; 8 bases agree with TRBD1. From germline, CDR1 is SGHRS and CDR2 YFSETQ. V gave up 6 bases and J gave up 5 bases; unmatched junction bases: 10. The CDR3 sequence is 15 residues long. DNA of the CDR3: TGCGCCAGCAAGATGACGGACAGGGCCGATCAGCCCCAGCATTTT. Translated, it gives CASKMTDRADQPQHF.

The V gene is TRBV5-1, the J gene TRBJ1-6; 8 positions agree with TRBD1. This CDR3 has 16 amino acids. The trim removed 0 bases at V and 5 bases at J, leaving 4 bases unmatched. Looked up from germline, CDR1 is SGHRS and CDR2 is YFSETQ. CDR3 in amino acids: CASSLGGQGNNSPLHF. As DNA, the CDR3 is TGCGCCAGCAGCTTGGGAGGACAGGGTAATAATTCACCCCTCCACTTT.

In the case of this clone: The junction differs from germline at one of its ends, possibly a read error. The sample carries other DNA sequences with the same CDR3. The chain combines TRBV6-1 with TRBJ1-3; perhaps TRBD1 as D (5 bases). Looked up from germline, CDR1 is MNHNS and CDR2 is SASEGT. The CDR3 contains 14 residues. The CDR3 DNA sequence: TGTGCCAGTCGACTAGGGGTGGAAGGAAACACCATATACTTT. Translating gives CASRLGVEGNTIYF.

A word on this clone: A read error may produce the germline difference seen at one junction end. The V and J genes are TRBV20-1 and TRBJ1-2, with D uncertain. The germline gives CDR1 DFQATT, CDR2 SNEGSKA (reference sequence). The CDR3 length is 10 residues. The CDR3 DNA sequence: TGCAGTGCTAGTGGGAGGGAGGGAAAGTTC. Amino acid sequence: CSASGREGKF.

V usage is TRBV19 and J usage is TRBJ2-3, with D perhaps matching TRBD1 (6 bases). Germline-derived CDR1 and CDR2 are LNHDA and SQIVND (reference sequence). The CDR3 has 15 amino acids. V lost 4 bases and J lost 1, with 12 bases in between. CDR3 nucleotide sequence: TGTGCCAGTAGTACCTACAGGGCGGGCACAGATACGCAGTATTTT. This codes for CASSTYRAGTDTQYF.